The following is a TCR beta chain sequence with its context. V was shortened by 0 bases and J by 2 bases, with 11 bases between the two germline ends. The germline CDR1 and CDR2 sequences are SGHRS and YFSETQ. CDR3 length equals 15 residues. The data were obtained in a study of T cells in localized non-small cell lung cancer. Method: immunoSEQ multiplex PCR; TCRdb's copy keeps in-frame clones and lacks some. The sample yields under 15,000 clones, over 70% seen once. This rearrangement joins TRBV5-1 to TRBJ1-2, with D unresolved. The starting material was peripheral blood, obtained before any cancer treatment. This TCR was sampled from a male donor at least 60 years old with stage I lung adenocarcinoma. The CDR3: CASSLVPGSNYGYTF. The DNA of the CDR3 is TGCGCCAGCAGCTTGGTTCCGGGGTCCAACTATGGCTACACCTTC.